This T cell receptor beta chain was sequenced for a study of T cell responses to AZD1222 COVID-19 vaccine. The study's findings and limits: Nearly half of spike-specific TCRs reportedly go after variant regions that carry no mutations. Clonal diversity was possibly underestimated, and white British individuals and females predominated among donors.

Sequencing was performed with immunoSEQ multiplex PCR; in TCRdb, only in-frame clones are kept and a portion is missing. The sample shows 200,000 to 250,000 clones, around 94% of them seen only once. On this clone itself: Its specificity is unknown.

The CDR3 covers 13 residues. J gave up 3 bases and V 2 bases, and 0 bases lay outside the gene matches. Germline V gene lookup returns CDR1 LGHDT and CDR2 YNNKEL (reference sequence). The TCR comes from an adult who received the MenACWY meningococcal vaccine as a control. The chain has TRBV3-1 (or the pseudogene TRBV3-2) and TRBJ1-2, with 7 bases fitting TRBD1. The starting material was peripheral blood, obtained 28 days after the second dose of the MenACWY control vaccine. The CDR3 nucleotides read TGTGCCAGCAGCCAAACAGGGGACTATGGCTACACCTTC. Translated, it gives CASSQTGDYGYTF.